This T cell receptor (beta chain) appears in the sequencing data of a study of PD-1 blockade in classical Hodgkin lymphoma. Broader study findings: Newly diagnosed patients reportedly trailed healthy donors in baseline TCR diversity. Factors driving the repertoire differences, possibly disease activity or prior therapy, remain undefined.

The V and J ends lost 2 bases and 5 bases respectively, with 16 bases between them. The CDR3 has 16 amino acids. Germline values: CDR1 MNHEY, CDR2 SVGAGI. Sequencing used immunoSEQ multiplex PCR; TCRdb keeps in-frame clones, though not all of them. The sample consists of over 20,000 clones, around nine tenths of them appearing once. Time point here: newly diagnosed, previously untreated cHL patient sample. Researchers pulled CD8+ T cells out of thawed PBMCs using magnetic negative selection. Comparison samples consisted of PBMCs from newly diagnosed, untreated classical Hodgkin lymphoma. Of note for this clone: What it binds is not known.

This TCR was sampled from a human donor with classical Hodgkin lymphoma. The chain carries TRBV6-5 and TRBJ1-3; D is unresolved. Sequencing was done on a sample of CD8+ T cells from blood. The DNA of the CDR3 is TGTGCCAGCAGTTACCATTTAAGCAGCGCGAGAAACACCATATATTTT. It specifies CASSYHLSSARNTIYF.